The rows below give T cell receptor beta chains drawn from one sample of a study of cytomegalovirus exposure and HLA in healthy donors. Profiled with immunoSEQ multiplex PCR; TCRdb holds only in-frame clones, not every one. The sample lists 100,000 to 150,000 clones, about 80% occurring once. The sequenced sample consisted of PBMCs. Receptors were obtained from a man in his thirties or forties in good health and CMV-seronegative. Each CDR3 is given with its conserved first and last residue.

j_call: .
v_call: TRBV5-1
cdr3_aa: CASSFWTSGSYEQYF

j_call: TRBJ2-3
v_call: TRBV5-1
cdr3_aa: CASSFYRGADTQYF

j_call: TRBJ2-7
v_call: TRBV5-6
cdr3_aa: CASTQTRGLAYEQYF

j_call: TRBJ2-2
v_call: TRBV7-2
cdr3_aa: CASSLDRSKGTGELFF

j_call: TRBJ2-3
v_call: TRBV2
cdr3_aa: CASPQPQLAGGLDTQYF

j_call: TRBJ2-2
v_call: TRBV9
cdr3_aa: CASSVWGERNTGELFF

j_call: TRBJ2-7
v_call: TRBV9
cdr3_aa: CASSGDSDEQYF

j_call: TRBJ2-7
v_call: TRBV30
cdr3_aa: CAWSVGSIYEQYF

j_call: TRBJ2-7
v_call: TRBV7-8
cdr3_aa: CASSGRLAGFYEQYF

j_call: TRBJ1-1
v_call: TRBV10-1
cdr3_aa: CATRGQGNTEAFF

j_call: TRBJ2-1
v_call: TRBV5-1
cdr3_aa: CASRGTGRLNEQFF

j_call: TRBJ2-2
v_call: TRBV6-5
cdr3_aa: CASSYGAGLNTGELFF

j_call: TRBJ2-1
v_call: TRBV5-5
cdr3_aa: CASSAGPVSSYNEQFF

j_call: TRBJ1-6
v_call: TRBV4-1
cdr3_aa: CASSPFAGGRYYNSPLHF

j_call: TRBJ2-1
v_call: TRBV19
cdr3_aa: CASSINLVSGSYNEQFF

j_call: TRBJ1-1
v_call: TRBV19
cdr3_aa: CASILRATQSGTEAFF

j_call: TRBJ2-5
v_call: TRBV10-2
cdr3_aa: CASRRGSQTQYF

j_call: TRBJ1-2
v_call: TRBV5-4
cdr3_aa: CASSPDSTRRGYTF

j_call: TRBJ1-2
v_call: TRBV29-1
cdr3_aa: CSVDTVNYGYTF

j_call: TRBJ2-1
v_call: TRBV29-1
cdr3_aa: CSVEGRDRGLISYNEQFF

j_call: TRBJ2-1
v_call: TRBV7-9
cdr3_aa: CASSFKGLALSYNEQFF

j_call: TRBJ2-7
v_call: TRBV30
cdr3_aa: CAWSPMKTSGGTYEQYF

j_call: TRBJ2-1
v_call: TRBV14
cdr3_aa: CASSPTTSGTYNEQFF

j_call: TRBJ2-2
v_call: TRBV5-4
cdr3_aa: CASSQDHGGYNTGELFF

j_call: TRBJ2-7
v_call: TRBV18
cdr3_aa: CASSPLPLAGEEQYF

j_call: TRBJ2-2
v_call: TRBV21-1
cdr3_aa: CASSKDCRTGELFF

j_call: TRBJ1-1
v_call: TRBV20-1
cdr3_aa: CSAEGGGGAFF

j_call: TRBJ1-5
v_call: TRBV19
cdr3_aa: CASAGSLNQPQHF

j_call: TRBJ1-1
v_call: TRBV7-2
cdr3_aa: CASSLGDSHEAFF

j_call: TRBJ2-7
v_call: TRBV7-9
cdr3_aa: CASSGREGVAEQYF

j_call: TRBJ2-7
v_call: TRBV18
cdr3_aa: CASSPRQGGPYEQYF

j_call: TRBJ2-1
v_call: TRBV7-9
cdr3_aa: CASSPLTSGRENEQFF

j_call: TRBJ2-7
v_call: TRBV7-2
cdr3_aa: CASSLVGSLASYEQYF

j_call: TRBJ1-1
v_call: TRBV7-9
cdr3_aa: CASSFSAQGTFF

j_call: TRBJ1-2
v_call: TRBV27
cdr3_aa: CASSTGVSSGYTF

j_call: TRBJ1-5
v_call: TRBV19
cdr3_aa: CASNPWGGAPSPNQPQHF

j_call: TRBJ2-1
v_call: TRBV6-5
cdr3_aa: CASRTGGNEQFF

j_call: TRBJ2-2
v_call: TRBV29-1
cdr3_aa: CSVEYTGRGNTGELFF

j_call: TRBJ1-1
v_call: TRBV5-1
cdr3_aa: CASSLGLGGGLYTEAFF

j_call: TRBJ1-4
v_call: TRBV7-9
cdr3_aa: CASSLGGMNEKLFF

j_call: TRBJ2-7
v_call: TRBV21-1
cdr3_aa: CASSPPSGRTSYEQYF

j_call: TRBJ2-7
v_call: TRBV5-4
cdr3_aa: CASSLDSSSYEQYF

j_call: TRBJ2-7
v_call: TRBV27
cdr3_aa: CASSGRQGVYEQYF

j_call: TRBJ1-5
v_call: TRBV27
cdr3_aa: CASKPLQGWDQPQHF

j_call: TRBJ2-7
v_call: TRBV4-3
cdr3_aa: CASSQDFSYEQYF